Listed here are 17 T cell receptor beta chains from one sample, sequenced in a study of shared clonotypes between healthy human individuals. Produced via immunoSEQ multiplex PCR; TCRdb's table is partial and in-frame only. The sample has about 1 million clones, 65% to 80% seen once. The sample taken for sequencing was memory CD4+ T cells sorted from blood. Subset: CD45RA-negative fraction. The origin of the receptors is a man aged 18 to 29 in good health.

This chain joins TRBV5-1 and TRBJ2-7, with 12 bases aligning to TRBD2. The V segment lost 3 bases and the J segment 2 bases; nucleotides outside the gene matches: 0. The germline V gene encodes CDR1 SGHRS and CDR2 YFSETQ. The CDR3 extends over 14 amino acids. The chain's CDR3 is CASSWTSGAYEQYF. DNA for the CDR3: TGCGCCAGCAGCTGGACTAGCGGGGCCTACGAGCAGTACTTC.

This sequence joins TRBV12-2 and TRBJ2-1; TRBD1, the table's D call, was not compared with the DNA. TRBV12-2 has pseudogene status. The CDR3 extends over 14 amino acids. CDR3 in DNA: TGTGCAAGTCGCTGCCAGGACTCCTACAATGAGCAGTTCTTC. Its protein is CASRCQDSYNEQFF.

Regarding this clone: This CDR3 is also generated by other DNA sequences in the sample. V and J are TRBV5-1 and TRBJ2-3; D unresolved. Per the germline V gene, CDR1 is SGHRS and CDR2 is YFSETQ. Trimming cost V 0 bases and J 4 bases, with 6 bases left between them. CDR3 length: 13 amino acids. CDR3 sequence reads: CASSLAAADTQYF. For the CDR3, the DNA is TGCGCCAGCAGCTTGGCAGCTGCAGATACGCAGTATTTT.

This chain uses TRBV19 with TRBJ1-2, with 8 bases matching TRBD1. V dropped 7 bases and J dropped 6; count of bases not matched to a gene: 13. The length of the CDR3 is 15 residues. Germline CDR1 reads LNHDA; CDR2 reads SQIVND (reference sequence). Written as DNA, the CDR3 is TGTGCCAGTAAACATCTAGACAGGGGAAGAGATGGCTACACCTTC. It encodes CASKHLDRGRDGYTF.

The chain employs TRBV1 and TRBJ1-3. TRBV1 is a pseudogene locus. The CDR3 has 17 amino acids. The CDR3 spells CTSSQGGRPLWGNTIYF. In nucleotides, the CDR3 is TGCACCAGCAGCCAAGGAGGACGACCACTCTGGGGAAACACCATATATTTT.

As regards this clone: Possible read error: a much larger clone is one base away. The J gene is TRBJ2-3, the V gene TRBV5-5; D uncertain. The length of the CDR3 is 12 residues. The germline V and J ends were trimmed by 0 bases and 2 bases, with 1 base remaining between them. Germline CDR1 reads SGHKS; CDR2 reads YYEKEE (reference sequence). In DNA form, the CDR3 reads TGTGCCAGCAGCTTGGTCACAGATACGCAGTATTTT. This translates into CASSLVTDTQYF.

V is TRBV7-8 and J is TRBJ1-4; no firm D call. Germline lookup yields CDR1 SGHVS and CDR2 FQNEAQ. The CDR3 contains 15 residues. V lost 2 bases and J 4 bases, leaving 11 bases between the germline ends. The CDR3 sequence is CASSLRADFNEKLFF. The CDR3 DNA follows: TGTGCCAGCAGCTTAAGGGCAGATTTTAATGAAAAACTGTTTTTT.

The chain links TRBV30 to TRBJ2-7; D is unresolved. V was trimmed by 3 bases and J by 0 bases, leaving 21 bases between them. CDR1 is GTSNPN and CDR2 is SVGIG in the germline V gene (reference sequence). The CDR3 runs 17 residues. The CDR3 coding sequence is TGTGCCTGGAGACCCCGCCCGACTTATCAGAGCTCCTACGAGCAGTACTTC. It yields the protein CAWRPRPTYQSSYEQYF.

DNA of the CDR3: TGTGCCAGCAGCAGAAAGTCGCCCGCGGGTAACACTGAAGCTTTCTTT. Translating gives CASSRKSPAGNTEAFF. The V and J genes are TRBV21-1 and TRBJ1-1. TRBV21-1 has pseudogene status. CDR3 length equals 16 residues.

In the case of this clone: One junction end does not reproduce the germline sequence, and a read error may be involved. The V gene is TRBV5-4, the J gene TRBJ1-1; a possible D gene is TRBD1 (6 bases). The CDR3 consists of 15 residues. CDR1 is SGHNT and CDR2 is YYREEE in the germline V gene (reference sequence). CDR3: CASSLKLSGDTEAFF. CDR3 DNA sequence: TGTGCCAGCAGCTTGAAACTCTCTGGGGACACGGAAGCTTTCTTT.

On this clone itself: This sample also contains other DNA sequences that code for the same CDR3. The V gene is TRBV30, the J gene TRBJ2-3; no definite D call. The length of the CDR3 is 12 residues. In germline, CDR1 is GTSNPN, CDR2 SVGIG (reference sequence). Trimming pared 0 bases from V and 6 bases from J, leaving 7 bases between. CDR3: CAWSVPPDTQYF. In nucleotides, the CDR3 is TGTGCCTGGAGTGTACCCCCCGATACGCAGTATTTT.

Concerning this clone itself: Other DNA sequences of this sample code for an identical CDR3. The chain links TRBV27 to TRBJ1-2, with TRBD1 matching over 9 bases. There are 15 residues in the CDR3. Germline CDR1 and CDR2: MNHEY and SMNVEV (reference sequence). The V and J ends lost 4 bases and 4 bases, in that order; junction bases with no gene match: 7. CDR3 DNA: TGTGCCAGCAGTTCGCGAGGACAGGGGAGCTATGGCTACACCTTC. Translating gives CASSSRGQGSYGYTF.

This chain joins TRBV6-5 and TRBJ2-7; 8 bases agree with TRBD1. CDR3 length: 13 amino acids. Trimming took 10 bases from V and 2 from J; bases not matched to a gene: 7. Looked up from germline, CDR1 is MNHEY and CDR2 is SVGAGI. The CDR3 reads CATGGTGPYEQYF. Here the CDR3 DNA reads TGTGCCACAGGGGGGACAGGACCCTACGAGCAGTACTTC.

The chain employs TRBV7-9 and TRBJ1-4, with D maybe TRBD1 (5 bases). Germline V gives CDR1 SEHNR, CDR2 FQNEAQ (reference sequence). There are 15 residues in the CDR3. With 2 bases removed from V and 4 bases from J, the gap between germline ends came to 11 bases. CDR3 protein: CASSLSRAVNEKLFF. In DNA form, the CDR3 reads TGTGCCAGCAGCTTAAGCAGGGCCGTTAATGAAAAACTGTTTTTT.

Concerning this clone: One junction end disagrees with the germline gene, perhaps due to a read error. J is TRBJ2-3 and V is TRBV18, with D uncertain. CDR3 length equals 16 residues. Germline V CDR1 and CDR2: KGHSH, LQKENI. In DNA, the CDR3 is TGTGCCAGCTCACCACTAACCGAAAACTATCGAATGACGGCCCATTTT. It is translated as CASSPLTENYRMTAHF.

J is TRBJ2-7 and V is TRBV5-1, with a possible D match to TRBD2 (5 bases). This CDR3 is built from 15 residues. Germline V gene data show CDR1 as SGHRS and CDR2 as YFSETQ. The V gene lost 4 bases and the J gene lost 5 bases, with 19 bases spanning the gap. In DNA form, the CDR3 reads TGCGCCAGCAGCATCCTTTTGCCCGCCGGGAACGAGCAGTACTTC. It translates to CASSILLPAGNEQYF.

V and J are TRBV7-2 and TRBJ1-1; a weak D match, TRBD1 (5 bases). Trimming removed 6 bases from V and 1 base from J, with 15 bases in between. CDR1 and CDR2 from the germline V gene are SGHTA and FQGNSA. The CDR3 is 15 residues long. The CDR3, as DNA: TGTGCCAGCAGTCGCGCCGGGGGTTCGAACACTGAAGCTTTCTTT. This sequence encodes CASSRAGGSNTEAFF.